Shown below are 28 T cell receptor beta chains from a single sample sequenced in a study of T cells in Graves' hyperthyroidism and ophthalmopathy. Amplified TCR beta CDR3 regions came from RNA transcripts. HTBI primers were the set used in a first-round RT-PCR of the TCR CDR3. TCRdb re-called the multiplex PCR reads with MiXCR, one entry per CDR3 protein. This table has 200,000 to 250,000 distinct CDR3 sequences, roughly 22% appearing once. Source material: blood. The receptor set was obtained from a middle-aged woman with Graves' ophthalmopathy.

The sample holds many counts of this clonotype. The chain employs TRBV6-5 and TRBJ2-7, with TRBD1 matching 10 bases. V gave up 8 bases and J gave up 0 bases; unmatched junction bases: 19. Germline CDR1 MNHEY, CDR2 SVGAGI. CDR3 size: 19 residues. The CDR3 loop reads CASARGDRGTSTSSYEQYF. The DNA for the CDR3 is TGTGCCAGCGCACGGGGGGACAGGGGTACTAGCACTAGCTCCTACGAGCAGTACTTC.

The sample holds a few counts of this clonotype. The V and J genes are TRBV7-2 and TRBJ2-7; 10 nucleotides agree with TRBD2. Germline V gene data show CDR1 as SGHTA and CDR2 as FQGNSA. Trimming took 7 bases from V and 3 from J; bases not matched to a gene: 9. CDR3 length: 15 amino acids. For the CDR3, the DNA is TGTGCCAGCACCCCCTCGGGACTAGCGAGCTACGAGCAGTACTTC. It is translated as CASTPSGLASYEQYF.

In this sample, this clonotype turned up many times. This chain joins TRBV2 and TRBJ2-7; D gene uncertain. The germline CDR1 and CDR2 sequences are SNHLY and FYNNEI. Between the trimmed V and J ends, which lost 2 bases and 2 bases, there was a span of 13 bases. There are 15 residues in the CDR3. CDR3 region: CASSERRAATYEQYF. CDR3 coding DNA: TGTGCCAGCAGTGAACGCCGGGCAGCCACCTACGAGCAGTACTTC.

Of note for this clonotype: Germline is not matched at one junction end, which may reflect a read error. V is TRBV7-7 and J is TRBJ2-2, with 7 bases lining up with TRBD1. The CDR3 totals 16 residues. Per germline, CDR1 SSHAT and CDR2 FNYEAQ (reference sequence). The CDR3 region is CASRAGQGVGTGELFF. The DNA for the CDR3 is TGTGCTAGCAGGGCCGGTCAGGGGGTCGGCACCGGGGAGCTGTTTTTT. Filled out from reference TRBV7-7 and TRBJ2-2, the complete variable domain reads GAGVSQSPRYKVTKRGQDVTLRCDPISSHATLYWYQQALGQGPEFLTYFNYEAQPDKSGLPSDRFSAERPEGSISTLTIQRTEQRDSAMYRCASRAGQGVGTGELFFGEGSRLTVL.

This clonotype came up many times. J is TRBJ1-5 and V is TRBV19; maybe TRBD1 (6 bases). CDR1 is LNHDA and CDR2 is SQIVND in the germline V gene (reference sequence). The CDR3 spans 15 residues. Trimming cost V 9 bases and J 2 bases, with 17 bases left between them. The CDR3 here is CASRKGGGGNQPQHF. The CDR3 DNA reads as TGTGCCAGCCGGAAGGGGGGAGGGGGCAATCAGCCCCAGCATTTT.

This clonotype was counted ten times or more. CDR3: CSATTGSYEQYF. CDR3 in DNA: TGCAGTGCTACGACAGGCTCCTACGAGCAGTACTTC. The rearrangement joins TRBV20-1 to TRBJ2-7, with D possibly being TRBD1 (6 bases). V was pared by 4 bases and J by 0 bases, with 7 bases between. Per germline, CDR1 DFQATT and CDR2 SNEGSKA (reference sequence). CDR3 length equals 12 residues.

This clonotype was picked up many times. This chain joins TRBV3-1 and TRBJ2-7, with a weak D call TRBD2 (5 bases). Germline V gene sequence: CDR1 LGHDT, CDR2 YNNKEL (reference sequence). The V and J ends lost 1 base and 3 bases respectively, with 10 bases between them. The CDR3 has 14 amino acids. CDR3 sequence: CASSQAGNIYEQYF. The DNA for the CDR3 is TGTGCCAGCAGCCAAGCCGGGAACATCTACGAGCAGTACTTC.

This clonotype has at least ten counts. The chain combines TRBV5-5 with TRBJ1-5, with 10 positions matching TRBD1. V lost 3 bases and J lost 4; bases outside the gene matches: 7. The CDR3 loop spans 16 amino acids. From germline, CDR1 is SGHKS and CDR2 YYEKEE (reference sequence). The CDR3 loop is CASSSRDRGRNQPQHF. CDR3 DNA: TGTGCCAGCAGCTCCCGGGACAGGGGACGGAATCAGCCCCAGCATTTT.

This clonotype was counted at least ten times. This chain joins TRBV2 and TRBJ2-5; possibly TRBD1 or TRBD2 for D (5 bases each). The germline CDR1 and CDR2 sequences are SNHLY and FYNNEI. V lost 1 base to trimming and J lost 5 bases, with 11 bases between them. The CDR3 runs 14 residues. The CDR3 DNA follows: TGTGCCAGCAGTGAAGTGGGGGATGGGGAGACCCAGTACTTC. Protein product: CASSEVGDGETQYF.

This clonotype was detected many times. This rearrangement joins TRBV6-1 to TRBJ1-4, with 8 bases fitting TRBD1. Germline V gene lookup returns CDR1 MNHNS and CDR2 SASEGT. This CDR3 spans 14 amino acids. Trimming removed 7 bases from V and 3 bases from J; junction bases left unmatched: 4. The CDR3 protein is CASIPGQANEKLFF. The CDR3 coding sequence is TGTGCCAGCATTCCGGGACAGGCTAATGAAAAACTGTTTTTT.

This clonotype was observed many times. V usage is TRBV28 and J usage is TRBJ2-4; D is perhaps TRBD1 (6 bases). V lost 5 bases to trimming and J lost 0 bases, with 20 bases between them. Per the germline V gene, CDR1 is MDHEN and CDR2 is SYDVKM. This CDR3 spans 18 amino acids. The CDR3 region is CASSPQTHKGVAKNIQYF. DNA for the CDR3: TGTGCCAGCAGTCCTCAAACCCACAAGGGGGTAGCCAAAAACATTCAGTACTTC.

This clonotype was found many times. The CDR3 spells CASSSRPTVLYGYTF. DNA for the CDR3: TGTGCCAGCAGTTCCCGGCCGACGGTCCTCTATGGCTACACCTTC. The chain couples TRBV28 to TRBJ1-2; D uncertain. From germline, CDR1 is MDHEN and CDR2 SYDVKM. The length of the CDR3 is 15 residues. V gave up 4 bases and J gave up 4 bases, with 16 bases separating them.

As concerns this clonotype: Given a much more abundant clone one base away, this may be a read error. The V gene is TRBV28, the J gene TRBJ1-3; D might be TRBD1 (6 bases). Germline V lookup: CDR1 MDHEN, CDR2 SYDVKM. CDR3 size: 17 residues. CDR3 loop: CASTLLGGPGSGNTIYF. The CDR3 bases are TGTGCCAGCACTTTATTGGGGGGCCCAGGCTCTGGAAACACCATATATTTT.

This clonotype was observed many times. V usage is TRBV7-9 and J usage is TRBJ2-5; D call uncertain. The CDR3 consists of 13 residues. V lost 6 bases to trimming and J lost 0 bases, with 8 bases between them. CDR1 and CDR2 from the germline V gene are SEHNR and FQNEAQ (reference sequence). The CDR3 bases are TGTGCCAGCAGAACCGGATACCAAGAGACCCAGTACTTC. As protein: CASRTGYQETQYF. Together with reference TRBV7-9 and TRBJ2-5, the CDR3 gives the full variable domain: DTGVSQNPRHKITKRGQNVTFRCDPISEHNRLYWYRQTLGQGPEFLTYFQNEAQLEKSRLLSDRFSAERPKGSFSTLEIQRTEQGDSAMYLCASRTGYQETQYFGPGTRLLVL.

V gene TRBV6-1 combines with J gene TRBJ1-5; 7 bases align to TRBD1. The CDR3 sequence is 16 residues long. The V segment lost 8 bases and the J segment 3 bases; nucleotides outside the gene matches: 13. Per the germline V gene, CDR1 is MNHNS and CDR2 is SASEGT. The CDR3 bases are TGTGCCAGCGAAGCAGGGACAGCAAGAATCAATCAGCCCCAGCATTTT. It codes for CASEAGTARINQPQHF.

Many counts were recorded for this clonotype. The chain couples TRBV28 to TRBJ2-2; 9 bases agree with TRBD1. CDR1 is MDHEN, CDR2 SYDVKM, per germline. With V trimmed by 0 bases and J by 1 base, 3 bases remained unmatched. The CDR3 has 17 amino acids. CDR3 sequence (DNA): TGTGCCAGCAGTTTATGGGGGGACAGGGAGAACACCGGGGAGCTGTTTTTT. Amino acids: CASSLWGDRENTGELFF. Looking up the rest from reference TRBV28 and TRBJ2-2 gives the full variable domain: DVKVTQSSRYLVKRTGEKVFLECVQDMDHENMFWYRQDPGLGLRLIYFSYDVKMKEKGDIPEGYSVSREKKERFSLILESASTNQTSMYLCASSLWGDRENTGELFFGEGSRLTVL.

This clonotype has a count of ten or more. The chain uses TRBV6-1 and TRBJ1-6; no clear D gene. Germline CDR1 reads MNHNS; CDR2 reads SASEGT. With 7 bases removed from V and 7 bases from J, the gap between germline ends came to 8 bases. The CDR3 consists of 12 residues. CDR3 sequence: CASMRNNSPLHF. The CDR3 bases are TGTGCCAGCATGCGGAACAATTCACCCCTCCACTTT.

The chain has TRBV7-9 and TRBJ1-2; D might be TRBD1 (5 bases). The CDR3 runs to 15 residues. Germline V CDR1 and CDR2: SEHNR, FQNEAQ (reference sequence). The ends were cut back, 1 base at V and 0 bases at J, with 9 bases in the middle. As DNA, the CDR3 is TGTGCCAGCAGCTTAGATGGGGGGTCTAACTATGGCTACACCTTC. It is translated as CASSLDGGSNYGYTF.

In this sample, this clonotype turned up many times. This chain joins TRBV4-1 and TRBJ2-5, with TRBD1 matching 8 bases. This CDR3 is built from 18 residues. From germline, CDR1 is MGHRA and CDR2 YSYEKL. J lost 2 bases, V lost 3 bases, and 14 bases had no gene match. The CDR3 protein is CASSHWAGGTGGQETQYF. CDR3 in DNA: TGCGCCAGCAGCCATTGGGCAGGGGGCACAGGAGGTCAAGAGACCCAGTACTTC.

The V call is TRBV6-5, the J call TRBJ1-2; D is perhaps TRBD1 (5 bases). The CDR3 has 14 amino acids. V lost 4 bases, J lost 2 bases, and 11 bases lay in between. Germline loops: CDR1 MNHEY, CDR2 SVGAGI. The CDR3 nucleotides are TGTGCCAGCAGTTTCCCCGGGACCAACTATGGCTACACCTTC. The encoded protein is CASSFPGTNYGYTF.

This clonotype has at least ten counts. The chain joins TRBV6-5 to TRBJ2-3; D is uncertain. V lost 0 bases and J lost 2, with 9 bases in between. The CDR3 is 15 residues long. Germline CDR1 is MNHEY and CDR2 is SVGAGI. In DNA, the CDR3 is TGTGCCAGCAGTTACTCCGGCGGAATCACAGATACGCAGTATTTT. This codes for CASSYSGGITDTQYF.

The CDR3 loop reads CASRGGRFMNTEAFF. The CDR3 nucleotides are TGTGCCAGCCGGGGGGGCAGATTCATGAACACTGAAGCTTTCTTT. The J gene is TRBJ1-1, the V gene TRBV2; D might be TRBD1 (6 bases). Germline V gene data show CDR1 as SNHLY and CDR2 as FYNNEI. With 8 bases removed from V and 0 bases from J, the gap between germline ends came to 16 bases. The CDR3 length is 15 residues.

This clonotype has more than one count but fewer than ten. The gene calls are TRBV5-1 and TRBJ2-3; D may be TRBD1 (5 bases). Germline loops: CDR1 SGHRS, CDR2 YFSETQ. The V and J ends lost 0 bases and 2 bases respectively, with 7 bases between them. The CDR3 sequence is 14 residues long. The CDR3 sequence: CASSLGQNTDTQYF. The CDR3 nucleotides are TGCGCCAGCAGCTTGGGACAGAACACAGATACGCAGTATTTT.

In its sample, this clonotype was seen many times. The V and J genes are TRBV3-1 and TRBJ1-5; 7 bases map to TRBD1. The CDR3 length is 14 residues. Trimming at V came to 2 bases and at J to 6 bases, leaving 4 bases not matched to a gene. Germline V gene sequence: CDR1 LGHDT, CDR2 YNNKEL (reference sequence). The CDR3 loop reads CASSQSGGVQPQHF. The CDR3 DNA sequence: TGTGCCAGCAGCCAATCAGGGGGGGTTCAGCCCCAGCATTTT.

This clonotype was counted ten times or more. The chain has TRBV7-9 and TRBJ2-4; a possible D gene is TRBD2 (6 bases). This CDR3 is built from 17 residues. V lost 3 bases and J lost 1, with 16 bases in between. Germline V gene data show CDR1 as SEHNR and CDR2 as FQNEAQ (reference sequence). The CDR3 DNA is TGTGCCAGCAGCTTGAGGACCCTGGAGGGGGCCAAAAACATTCAGTACTTC. Its translation is CASSLRTLEGAKNIQYF.

The table lists this clonotype with a few counts. This rearrangement joins TRBV20-1 to TRBJ2-7; 9 bases agree with TRBD2. In germline, CDR1 is DFQATT, CDR2 SNEGSKA (reference sequence). The length of the CDR3 is 16 residues. V was pared by 3 bases and J by 1 base, with 10 bases of the junction left unmatched. The CDR3 nucleotides read TGCAGTGCTAGGGATTTACTAGCGGGTTTGTCCTACGAGCAGTACTTC. Its translation is CSARDLLAGLSYEQYF.

This clonotype was counted at least ten times. The chain recombines TRBV20-1 with TRBJ2-7, with 12 bases that match TRBD1. CDR3 length equals 14 residues. In germline, CDR1 is DFQATT, CDR2 SNEGSKA (reference sequence). The V and J ends lost 1 base and 6 bases, in that order; junction bases with no gene match: 4. The CDR3 DNA follows: TGCAGTGCTAGAGCAGGGACAGGGGGCGGCGAGCAGTACTTC. Translated, it gives CSARAGTGGGEQYF.

Many counts were recorded for this clonotype. V usage is TRBV5-4 and J usage is TRBJ2-5; 7 bases line up with TRBD2. With V trimmed by 9 bases and J by 3 bases, 11 bases remained unmatched. CDR3 size: 14 residues. CDR1 and CDR2 from the germline V gene are SGHNT and YYREEE (reference sequence). The CDR3 DNA is TGTGCCACCTCCCCAGCGGGAACGGAAGAGACCCAGTACTTC. It specifies CATSPAGTEETQYF. The full variable domain, with the rest looked up from reference TRBV5-4 and TRBJ2-5, is ETGVTQSPTHLIKTRGQQVTLRCSSQSGHNTVSWYQQALGQGPQFIFQYYREEENGRGNFPPRFSGLQFPNYSSELNVNALELDDSALYLCATSPAGTEETQYFGPGTRLLVL.